The text below deals with one TCR beta chain. The antigen remains undetermined. These data belong to a study of cytomegalovirus exposure and HLA in healthy donors. Study-wide background: Under 90% of around 390 genotyped donors fell in the Caucasian-associated ancestry cluster. Study outcomes and limitations: Most TCR sequences proved rare, with some public TCRs found in many donors. Rates of TCR association differed by HLA locus in a later analysis, with DRB1 highest and HLA-C lowest.

Germline CDR1 MDHEN, CDR2 SYDVKM. V was clipped by 5 bases and J by 4 bases, with 14 bases between them. The CDR3 is 15 amino acids. 13 Jbeta primers and 60 Vbeta primers were used for the PCR. Libraries were prepared by immunoSEQ multiplex PCR; TCRdb keeps only in-frame clonotypes and omits some of them. The repertoire holds about 150,000 clones, with 70% to 80% as singletons. The sequencing input was PBMCs. The receptor's source is a human donor in good health. The rearrangement uses TRBV28 and TRBJ1-4, with a possible D match to TRBD1 (6 bases). CDR3: CASSPGDTFNEKLFF. The CDR3 bases are TGTGCCAGCAGTCCAGGGGACACCTTTAATGAAAAACTGTTTTTT.